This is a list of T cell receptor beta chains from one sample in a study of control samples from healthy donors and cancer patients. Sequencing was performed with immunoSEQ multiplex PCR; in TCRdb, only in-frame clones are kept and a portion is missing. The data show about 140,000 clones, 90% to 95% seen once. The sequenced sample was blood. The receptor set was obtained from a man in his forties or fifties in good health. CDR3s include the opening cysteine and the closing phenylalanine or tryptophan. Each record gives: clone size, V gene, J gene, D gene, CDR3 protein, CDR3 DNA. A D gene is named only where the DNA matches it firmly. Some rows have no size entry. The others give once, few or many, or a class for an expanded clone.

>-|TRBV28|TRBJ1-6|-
CASITQAGRSPLHF
TGTGCCAGCATCACCCAGGCGGGGAGATCACCCCTCCACTTT
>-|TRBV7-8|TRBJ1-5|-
CASSVTDGQPQHF
TGTGCCAGCAGCGTGACGGACGGGCAGCCCCAGCATTTT
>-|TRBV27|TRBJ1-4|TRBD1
CASSFQGVANEKLFF
TGTGCCAGCAGTTTCCAGGGGGTAGCTAATGAAAAACTGTTTTTT
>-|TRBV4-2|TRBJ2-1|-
CASSQDENPLDEQFF
TGTGCCAGCAGCCAAGATGAAAACCCCCTGGATGAGCAGTTCTTC
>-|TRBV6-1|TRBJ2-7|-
CASSEGGKLSYEQYF
TGTGCCAGCAGTGAGGGCGGGAAGTTGTCCTACGAGCAGTACTTC
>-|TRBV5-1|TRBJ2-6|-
CASSPTVSGANVLTF
TGCGCCAGCAGCCCGACAGTTTCTGGGGCCAACGTCCTGACTTTC
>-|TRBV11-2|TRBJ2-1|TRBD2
CASSPSSGRRYNEQFF
TGTGCCAGCAGTCCGTCTAGCGGGAGAAGGTACAATGAGCAGTTCTTC
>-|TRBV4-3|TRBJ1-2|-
CASSQDRRSGYGYTF
TGCGCCAGCAGCCAAGATCGACGGTCCGGTTATGGCTACACCTTC
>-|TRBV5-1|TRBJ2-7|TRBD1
CASSRTGGVLRTYEQYF
TGCGCCAGCAGCAGGACAGGGGGCGTTCTAAGAACCTACGAGCAGTACTTC
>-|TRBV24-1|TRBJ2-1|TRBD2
CATSDRTSGGLNEQFF
TGTGCCACCAGTGATCGAACTAGCGGGGGCCTCAATGAGCAGTTCTTC
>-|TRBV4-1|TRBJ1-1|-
CASSQVLDRAFTEAFF
TGCGCCAGCAGCCAGGTTTTGGACAGAGCCTTCACTGAAGCTTTCTTT
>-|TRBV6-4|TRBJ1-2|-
CASSRDAGNDYTF
TGTGCCAGCAGCCGGGACGCCGGGAATGACTACACCTTC
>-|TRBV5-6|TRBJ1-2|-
CASSSFESLAWGYTF
TGTGCCAGCAGCTCCTTCGAGTCTCTGGCTTGGGGCTACACCTTC
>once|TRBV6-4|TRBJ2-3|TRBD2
CASKRESGGPDTQYF
TGTGCCAGCAAAAGGGAGAGCGGGGGGCCCGATACGCAGTATTTT
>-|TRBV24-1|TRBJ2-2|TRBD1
CATSDLTGEWFTGELFF
TGTGCCACCAGTGATTTGACAGGGGAATGGTTTACCGGGGAGCTGTTTTTT
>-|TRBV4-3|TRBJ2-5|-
CASSQGGPRGLETQYF
TGCGCCAGCAGCCAAGGGGGCCCTCGGGGGTTGGAGACCCAGTACTTC
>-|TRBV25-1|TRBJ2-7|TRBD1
CASSEFRTGIYGEQYF
TGTGCCAGCAGTGAATTCAGGACAGGGATATACGGGGAGCAGTACTTC
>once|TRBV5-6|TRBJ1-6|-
CASSTGYFNDSPLHF
TGTGCCAGCAGCACGGGATATTTTAATGATTCACCCCTCCACTTT
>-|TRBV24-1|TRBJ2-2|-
CATSDFRHGELFF
TGTGCCACCAGTGATTTTCGGCACGGGGAGCTGTTTTTT
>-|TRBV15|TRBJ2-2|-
CATSRDYGTGELFF
TGTGCCACCAGCAGAGATTACGGAACCGGGGAGCTGTTTTTT
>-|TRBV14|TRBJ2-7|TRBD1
CASSQVSPDRSSYEQYF
TGTGCCAGCAGCCAAGTCAGTCCGGACAGGAGCTCCTACGAGCAGTACTTC
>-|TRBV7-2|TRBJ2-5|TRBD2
CASSFRASGGETQYF
TGTGCCAGCAGCTTCCGGGCTAGCGGGGGAGAGACCCAGTACTTC
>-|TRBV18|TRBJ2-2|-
CASSPRTVDTGELFF
TGTGCCAGCTCACCTCGCACAGTAGACACCGGGGAGCTGTTTTTT
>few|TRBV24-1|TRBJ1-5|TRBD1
CATGQGRNQPQHF
TGTGCCACCGGACAGGGGAGAAATCAGCCCCAGCATTTT
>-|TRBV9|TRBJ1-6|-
CASSVGVSSYNSPLHF
TGTGCCAGCAGCGTAGGGGTTAGCTCCTATAATTCACCCCTCCACTTT
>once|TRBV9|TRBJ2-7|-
CASSGTELGEQYF
TGTGCCAGCAGCGGGACTGAATTGGGGGAGCAGTACTTC
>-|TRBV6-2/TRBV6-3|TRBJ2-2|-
CASSYLGTLNTGELFF
TGTGCCAGCAGTTACCTCGGGACCCTGAACACCGGGGAGCTGTTTTTT
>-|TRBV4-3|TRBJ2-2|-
CASSLGVNTGELFF
TGCGCCAGCAGCCTAGGGGTGAACACCGGGGAGCTGTTTTTT
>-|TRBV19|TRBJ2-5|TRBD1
CASRRTGDQETQYF
TGTGCCAGTAGAAGGACAGGGGATCAAGAGACCCAGTACTTC
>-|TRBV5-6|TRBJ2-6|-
CASIGSRRASGANVLTF
TGTGCCAGCATCGGTAGCCGGAGGGCCTCTGGGGCCAACGTCCTGACTTTC
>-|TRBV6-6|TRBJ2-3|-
CASRTPPGRPQYF
TGTGCCAGCAGAACCCCCCCGGGAAGGCCGCAGTATTTT
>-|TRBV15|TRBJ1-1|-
CATSRRAPTEAFF
TGTGCCACCAGCAGAAGGGCTCCGACTGAAGCTTTCTTT
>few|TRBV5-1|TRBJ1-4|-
CASSLGWVAGSEEKLFF
TGCGCCAGCAGCTTGGGTTGGGTTGCTGGGTCCGAAGAAAAACTGTTTTTT
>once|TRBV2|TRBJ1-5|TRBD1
CASRGDSGGNQPQHF
TGTGCCAGCAGGGGGGACAGCGGCGGGAATCAGCCCCAGCATTTT
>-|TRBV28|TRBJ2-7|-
CASSPRQGRPSEQYF
TGTGCCAGCAGTCCGCGGCAGGGGCGACCTTCCGAGCAGTACTTC
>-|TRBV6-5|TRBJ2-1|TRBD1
CASSFRTGANEQFF
TGTGCCAGCAGTTTCCGGACAGGGGCCAATGAGCAGTTCTTC
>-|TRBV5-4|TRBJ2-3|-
CASRGWLSPFGTQYF
TGTGCCAGCCGGGGGTGGCTATCCCCTTTCGGTACGCAGTATTTT
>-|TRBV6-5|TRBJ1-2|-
CASSPGPLNGYTF
TGTGCCAGCAGCCCCGGACCCCTCAACGGCTACACCTTC
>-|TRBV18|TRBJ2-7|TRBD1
CASSTPRQGGEQYF
TGTGCCAGCTCAACTCCCCGACAGGGGGGGGAGCAGTACTTC
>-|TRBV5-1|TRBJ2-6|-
CASSQEQGSGSGANVLTF
TGCGCCAGCAGCCAGGAGCAGGGTTCCGGCTCTGGGGCCAACGTCCTGACTTTC
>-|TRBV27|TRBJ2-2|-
CASSPWTANTGELFF
TGTGCCAGCAGTCCGTGGACAGCGAACACCGGGGAGCTGTTTTTT
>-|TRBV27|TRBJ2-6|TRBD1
CASSFSFGQGSGANVLTF
TGTGCCAGTAGTTTTTCATTCGGACAGGGTTCTGGGGCCAACGTCCTGACTTTC
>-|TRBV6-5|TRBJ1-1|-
CASSYDGEGTEAFF
TGTGCCAGCAGTTACGACGGAGAGGGCACTGAAGCTTTCTTT
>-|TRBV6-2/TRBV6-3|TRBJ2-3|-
CASSYGSEWGTQYF
TGTGCCAGCAGTTACGGTAGCGAATGGGGTACGCAGTATTTT
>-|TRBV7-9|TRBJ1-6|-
CASSSGREYNSPLHF
TGTGCCAGCAGCTCTGGCAGAGAATATAATTCACCCCTCCACTTT
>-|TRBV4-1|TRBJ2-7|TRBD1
CASSQYLTGPELSYEQYF
TGCGCCAGCAGCCAATACTTGACAGGGCCTGAACTCTCCTACGAGCAGTACTTC
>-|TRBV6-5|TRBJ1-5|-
CASSRDSNQPQHF
TGTGCCAGCAGTAGAGATAGCAATCAGCCCCAGCATTTT
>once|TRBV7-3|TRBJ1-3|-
CASSFPGGNTIYF
TGTGCCAGCAGCTTTCCAGGAGGAAACACCATATATTTT
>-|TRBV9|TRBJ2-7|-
CASSPYDASYEQYF
TGTGCCAGCAGCCCCTACGACGCCTCCTACGAGCAGTACTTC
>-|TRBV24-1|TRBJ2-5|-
CATSDRRQVQETQYF
TGTGCCACCAGTGATCGCAGACAAGTCCAAGAGACCCAGTACTTC
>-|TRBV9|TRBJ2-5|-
CASSFGPSDETQYF
TGTGCCAGCAGCTTTGGACCTAGCGATGAGACCCAGTACTTC
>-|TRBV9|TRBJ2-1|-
CASSPVGYNEQFF
TGTGCCAGCAGCCCGGTAGGGTATAATGAGCAGTTCTTC
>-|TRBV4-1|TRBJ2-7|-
CASSQVGLSYEQYF
TGCGCCAGCAGCCAAGTCGGCCTGAGCTACGAGCAGTACTTC
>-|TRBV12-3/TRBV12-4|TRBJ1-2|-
CASSRSSVDGYTF
TGTGCCAGCAGCCGTAGTTCAGTGGATGGCTACACCTTC
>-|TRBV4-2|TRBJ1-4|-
CASSQEGSPTNEKLFF
TGTGCCAGCAGCCAAGAGGGGAGCCCAACTAATGAAAAACTGTTTTTT